This T cell receptor beta chain was recovered during a study of neoadjuvant nivolumab and ipilimumab in lung cancer. The sample holds a few counts of this clone. Its target is unknown. Findings and caveats of the study: Compared with tumor-adjacent uninvolved lung, resected tumors showed greater richness and clonality. Only two of four nivolumab-treated tumors gained richness and clonality by surgery. Pretherapy blood TCR richness correlated positively with resected tumor richness.

The germline CDR1 and CDR2 sequences are SQVTM and ANQGSEA. V was clipped by 7 bases and J by 0 bases, with 9 bases between them. The CDR3 runs 13 residues. The method was immunoSEQ multiplex PCR; TCRdb's version includes in-frame clones alone and lacks a portion of them. The sample includes about 13,000 clones, nearly 70% of them seen just once. This rearrangement joins TRBV29-1 to TRBJ1-4, with a tentative D call TRBD1 (5 bases). The sample here was peripheral blood, taken after neoadjuvant nivolumab, alone or with ipilimumab, at or shortly before surgery. This TCR came from an adult with non-small cell lung cancer. CDR3 DNA sequence: TGCAGCGCCTCGACAGCAACTAATGAAAAACTGTTTTTT. It yields the protein CSASTATNEKLFF. The whole variable domain, remainder taken from reference TRBV29-1 and TRBJ1-4, is SAVISQKPSRDICQRGTSLTIQCQVDSQVTMMFWYRQQPGQSLTLIATANQGSEATYESGFVIDKFPISRPNLTFSTLTVSNMSPEDSSIYLCSASTATNEKLFFGSGTQLSVL.